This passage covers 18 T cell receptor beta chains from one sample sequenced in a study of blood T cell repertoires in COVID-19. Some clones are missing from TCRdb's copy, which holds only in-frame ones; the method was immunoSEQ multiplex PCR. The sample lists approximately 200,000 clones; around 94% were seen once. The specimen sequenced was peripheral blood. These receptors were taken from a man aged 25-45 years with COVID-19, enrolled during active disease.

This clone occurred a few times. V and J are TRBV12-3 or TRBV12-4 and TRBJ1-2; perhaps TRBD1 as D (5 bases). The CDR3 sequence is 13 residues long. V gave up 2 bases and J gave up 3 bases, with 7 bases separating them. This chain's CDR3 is CASSLRQYYGYTF. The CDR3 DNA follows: TGTGCCAGCAGTTTAAGACAGTACTATGGCTACACCTTC.

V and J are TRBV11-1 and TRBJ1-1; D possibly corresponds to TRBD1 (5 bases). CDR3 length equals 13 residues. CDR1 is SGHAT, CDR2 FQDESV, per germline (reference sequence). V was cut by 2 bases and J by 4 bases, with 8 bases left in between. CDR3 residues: CASSLPGITEAFF. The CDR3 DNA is TGTGCCAGCAGCTTACCAGGGATCACTGAAGCTTTCTTT. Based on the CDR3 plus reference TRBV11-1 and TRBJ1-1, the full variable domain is EAEVAQSPRYKITEKSQAVAFWCDPISGHATLYWYRQILGQGPELLVQFQDESVVDDSQLPKDRFSAERLKGVDSTLKIQPAELGDSAMYLCASSLPGITEAFFGQGTRLTVV.

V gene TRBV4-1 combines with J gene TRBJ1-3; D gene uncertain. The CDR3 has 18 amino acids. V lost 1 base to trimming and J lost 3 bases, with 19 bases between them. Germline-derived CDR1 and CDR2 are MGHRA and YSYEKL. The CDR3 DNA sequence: TGCGCCAGCAGCCAAGTGGTCGGCCTCCAGGCAATTGGAAACACCATATATTTT. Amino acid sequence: CASSQVVGLQAIGNTIYF.

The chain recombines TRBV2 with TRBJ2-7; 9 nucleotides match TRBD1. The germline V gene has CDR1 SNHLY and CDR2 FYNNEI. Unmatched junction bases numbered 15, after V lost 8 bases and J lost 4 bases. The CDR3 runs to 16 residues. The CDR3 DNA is TGTGCCAGCCTCAAGGACTCCGGGACAGGGAATTACGAGCAGTACTTC. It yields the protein CASLKDSGTGNYEQYF.

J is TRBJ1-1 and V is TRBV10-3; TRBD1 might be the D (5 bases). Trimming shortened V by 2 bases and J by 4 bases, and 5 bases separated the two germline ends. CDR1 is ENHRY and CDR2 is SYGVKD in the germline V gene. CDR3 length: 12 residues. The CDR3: CAISEGATEAFF. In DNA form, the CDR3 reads TGTGCCATCAGTGAGGGGGCCACTGAAGCTTTCTTT.

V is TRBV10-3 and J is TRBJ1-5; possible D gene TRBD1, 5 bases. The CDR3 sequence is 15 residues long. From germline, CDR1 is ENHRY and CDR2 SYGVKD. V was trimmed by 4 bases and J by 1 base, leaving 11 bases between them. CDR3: CAISADITSNQPQHF. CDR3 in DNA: TGTGCCATCAGTGCGGACATTACGAGCAATCAGCCCCAGCATTTT.

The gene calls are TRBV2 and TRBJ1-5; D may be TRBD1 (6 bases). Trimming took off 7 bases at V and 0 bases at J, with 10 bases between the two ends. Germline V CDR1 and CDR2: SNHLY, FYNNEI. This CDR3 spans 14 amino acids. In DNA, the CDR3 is TGTGCCAGCACTCGGACAGCTAGCAATCAGCCCCAGCATTTT. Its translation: CASTRTASNQPQHF.

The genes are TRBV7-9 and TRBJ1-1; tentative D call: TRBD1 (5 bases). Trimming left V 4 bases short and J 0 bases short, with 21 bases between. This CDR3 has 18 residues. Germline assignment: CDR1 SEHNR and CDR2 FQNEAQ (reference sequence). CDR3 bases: TGTGCCAGCAGCTCTCCGATCCCAGGGATAACGGTGAACACTGAAGCTTTCTTT. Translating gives CASSSPIPGITVNTEAFF. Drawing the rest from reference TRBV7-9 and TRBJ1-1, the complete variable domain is DTGVSQNPRHKITKRGQNVTFRCDPISEHNRLYWYRQTLGQGPEFLTYFQNEAQLEKSRLLSDRFSAERPKGSFSTLEIQRTEQGDSAMYLCASSSPIPGITVNTEAFFGQGTRLTVV.

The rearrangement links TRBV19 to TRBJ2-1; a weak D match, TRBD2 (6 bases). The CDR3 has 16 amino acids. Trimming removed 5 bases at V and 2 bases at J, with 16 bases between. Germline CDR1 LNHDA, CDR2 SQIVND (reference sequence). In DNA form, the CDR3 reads TGTGCCAGTAGTGTTACTCCGCGGGGCGCCTACAATGAGCAGTTCTTC. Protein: CASSVTPRGAYNEQFF.

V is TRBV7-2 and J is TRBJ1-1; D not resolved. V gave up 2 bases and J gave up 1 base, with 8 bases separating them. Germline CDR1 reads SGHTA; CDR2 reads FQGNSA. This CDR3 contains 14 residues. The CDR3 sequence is CASSLFSWNTEAFF. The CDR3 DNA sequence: TGTGCCAGCAGCTTATTCTCGTGGAACACTGAAGCTTTCTTT.

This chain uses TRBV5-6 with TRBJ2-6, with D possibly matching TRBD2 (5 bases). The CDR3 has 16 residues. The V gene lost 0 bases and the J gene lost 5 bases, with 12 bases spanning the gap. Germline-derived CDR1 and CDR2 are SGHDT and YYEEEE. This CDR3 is CASSLVEALRANVLTF. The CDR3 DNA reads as TGTGCCAGCAGCTTGGTGGAGGCCCTCCGGGCCAACGTCCTGACTTTC.

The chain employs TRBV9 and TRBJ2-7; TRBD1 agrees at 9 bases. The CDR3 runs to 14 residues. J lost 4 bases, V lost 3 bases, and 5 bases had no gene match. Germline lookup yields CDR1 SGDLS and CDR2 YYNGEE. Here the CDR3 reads CASSAGDRAYEQYF. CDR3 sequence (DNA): TGTGCCAGCAGCGCTGGGGACAGGGCTTACGAGCAGTACTTC.

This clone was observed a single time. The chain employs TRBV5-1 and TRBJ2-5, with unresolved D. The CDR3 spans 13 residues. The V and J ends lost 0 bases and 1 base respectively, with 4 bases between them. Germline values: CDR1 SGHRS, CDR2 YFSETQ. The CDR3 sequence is CASSLGSQETQYF. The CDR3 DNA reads TGCGCCAGCAGCTTGGGCAGCCAAGAGACCCAGTACTTC.

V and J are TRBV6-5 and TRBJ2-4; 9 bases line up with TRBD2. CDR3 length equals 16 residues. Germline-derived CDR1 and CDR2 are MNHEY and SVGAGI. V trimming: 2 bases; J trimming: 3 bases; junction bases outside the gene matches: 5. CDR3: CASSYALAGSKNIQYF. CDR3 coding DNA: TGTGCCAGCAGTTACGCACTAGCGGGTAGCAAAAACATTCAGTACTTC.

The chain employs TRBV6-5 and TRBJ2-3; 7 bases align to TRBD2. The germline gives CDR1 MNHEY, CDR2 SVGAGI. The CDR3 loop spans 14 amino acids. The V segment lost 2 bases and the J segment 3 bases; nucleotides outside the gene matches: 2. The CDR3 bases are TGTGCCAGCAGTTACGCGGGGGAGACAGATACGCAGTATTTT. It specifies CASSYAGETDTQYF.

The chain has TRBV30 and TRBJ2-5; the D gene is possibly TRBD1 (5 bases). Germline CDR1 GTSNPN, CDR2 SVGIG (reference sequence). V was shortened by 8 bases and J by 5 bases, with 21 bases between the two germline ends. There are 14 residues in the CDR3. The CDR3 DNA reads TGTGCCACCCCCGCCCAGGGTACCCAGGAGACCCAGTACTTC. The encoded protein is CATPAQGTQETQYF.

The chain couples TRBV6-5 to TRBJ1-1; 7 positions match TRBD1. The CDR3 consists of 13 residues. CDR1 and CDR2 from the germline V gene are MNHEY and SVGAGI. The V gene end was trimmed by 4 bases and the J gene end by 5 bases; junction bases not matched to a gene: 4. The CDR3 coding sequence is TGTGCCAGCAGTTCTGACAGGGAGACTGAAGCTTTCTTT. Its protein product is CASSSDRETEAFF.

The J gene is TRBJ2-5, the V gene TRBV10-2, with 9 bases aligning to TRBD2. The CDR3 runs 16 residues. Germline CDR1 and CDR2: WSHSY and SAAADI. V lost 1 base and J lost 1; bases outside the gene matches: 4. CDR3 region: CASSEWVAGAQETQYF. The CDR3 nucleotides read TGCGCCAGCAGTGAGTGGGTAGCGGGGGCCCAAGAGACCCAGTACTTC.